These 2 T cell receptor beta chains share one sample of origin, sequenced in a study of cytomegalovirus exposure and HLA in healthy donors. It was with 60 Vbeta and 13 Jbeta primers that the PCR ran. Assay used: immunoSEQ multiplex PCR; TCRdb lists only in-frame clones, some missing. The table lists approximately 82,000 clones, 10% of them singletons, with roughly a quarter in the top ten. The sequencing input was PBMCs. All receptors derive from a man between 60 and 75 years old in good health and CMV-seropositive.

CDR3 in DNA: TGTGCCATCCCCCTAGGGGCCAACGCGGACTATGGCTACACCTTC. It is translated as CAIPLGANADYGYTF. The chain joins TRBV2 to TRBJ1-2; possible D gene TRBD1, 5 bases. The CDR3 sequence is 15 residues long. The ends were cut back, 10 bases at V and 3 bases at J, with 21 bases in the middle. Germline lookup yields CDR1 SNHLY and CDR2 FYNNEI.

This clone was picked up a small number of times. A read error is likely, as this CDR3 ends without the conserved phenylalanine or tryptophan. V gene TRBV6-1 combines with J gene TRBJ2-2; D unclear. CDR1 and CDR2 from the germline V gene are MNHNS and SASEGT. CDR3 length equals 12 residues. The V and J ends lost 8 bases and 4 bases respectively, with 8 bases between them. The CDR3 protein is CASLAFTGELFV. In DNA, the CDR3 is TGTGCCAGCCTGGCCTTCACCGGGGAGCTGTTTGTT.